This T cell receptor beta chain was identified during a study of blood T cell repertoires in COVID-19. Study background: Donors in the United States, Italy and Spain gave samples during acute or convalescent COVID-19. The cDNA or gDNA used as material had been derived from T cells, B-cell-depleted T cells, or PBMCs.

In the original processing: Using reference gene primer amplification, nucleated cell counts were estimated. The method was immunoSEQ multiplex PCR; TCRdb's version includes in-frame clones alone and lacks a portion of them. For V, J and clone size, that table is used; D and trimming come from the DNA. Among 200,000 to 250,000 clones listed, about 85% were seen once. Trimming took 0 bases from V and 4 from J, leaving 12 bases between them. This CDR3 region has 15 residues. Germline V gene sequence: CDR1 LNHNV, CDR2 YYDKDF (reference sequence). This clonotype was obtained from a woman between 18 and 29 years old who had recovered from COVID-19. The chain uses TRBV15 and TRBJ1-2, with D perhaps matching TRBD1 (6 bases). The sequencing input was peripheral blood. The CDR3 reads CATSRDGGRIYGYTF. CDR3 sequence (DNA): TGTGCCACCAGCAGAGATGGGGGCCGTATCTATGGCTACACCTTC. The full variable domain, completed using reference TRBV15 and TRBJ1-2, is DAMVIQNPRYQVTQFGKPVTLSCSQTLNHNVMYWYQQKSSQAPKLLFHYYDKDFNNEADTPDNFQSRRPNTSFCFLDIRSPGLGDTAMYLCATSRDGGRIYGYTFGSGTRLTVV.